This TCR beta chain emerged from a study of cytomegalovirus exposure and HLA in healthy donors. Between the trimmed V and J ends, which lost 0 bases and 8 bases, there was a span of 11 bases. Germline lookup yields CDR1 SGHRS and CDR2 YFSETQ. The CDR3 runs 13 residues. Primers for the PCR totalled 60 Vbeta and 13 Jbeta. This table comes from immunoSEQ multiplex PCR, and its TCRdb copy is limited to in-frame clones, with some not included. The table includes about 99,000 clones, 78% detected once. Sequenced sample: PBMCs. J is TRBJ1-1 and V is TRBV5-1, with D tentatively TRBD1 (6 bases). This clonotype was sampled from a woman in her thirties or forties in good health and CMV-seronegative. CDR3 sequence reads: CASSLEIQGEAFF. CDR3 coding DNA: TGCGCCAGCAGCTTGGAGATACAGGGAGAAGCTTTCTTT.